This paragraph covers one TCR beta chain sequence. Its antigen remains unidentified. In germline, CDR1 is SEHNR, CDR2 FQNEAQ (reference sequence). This CDR3 is built from 12 residues. J gave up 5 bases and V 7 bases, and 4 bases lay outside the gene matches. The data derive from a study of cytomegalovirus exposure and HLA in healthy donors. Primers for the PCR totalled 60 Vbeta and 13 Jbeta. Sequenced by immunoSEQ multiplex PCR; TCRdb stores in-frame clones only, minus some. The table records 150,000 or so clones, 82% of them present only once. Study-level results: Cytomegalovirus-associated TCR beta chains were listed, numbering some 180.

The clonotype originates from a man aged 18 to 29 in good health and CMV-seropositive. Material for sequencing was PBMCs. This rearrangement joins TRBV7-9 to TRBJ2-7, with 8 bases aligning to TRBD1. CDR3 DNA: TGTGCCAGCACGGACAGGGCGAACGAGCAGTACTTC. This sequence encodes CASTDRANEQYF.